This T cell receptor (beta chain) stems from a study of identical twins. Template switching (which added a universal primer site) was used, and cDNA carried unique molecular identifiers. Each CDR3 protein is one row after TCRdb ran MiXCR on the 5' RACE reads. The sample comprises 500,000 to 700,000 distinct CDR3 sequences, about 7.6% of which are singletons, and around 1.6% rests with the top ten. In this sample, this clonotype turned up many times. These same data were also listed under a study on yellow fever vaccine responses in identical twins. That publication notes: Twins' vaccine T cell response reportedly gave the appearance of partial convergence and partial personalization.

The sequencing input was PBMCs. The receptor comes from a woman under 30 in good health.

CDR3 protein: CSARDPGELFF. In nucleotides, the CDR3 is TGCAGCGCCCGGGACCCCGGGGAGCTGTTTTTT. The chain links TRBV29-1 to TRBJ2-2, with D possibly being TRBD1 or TRBD2 (5 bases each). CDR1 is SQVTM and CDR2 is ANQGSEA in the germline V gene. Trimming shortened V by 7 bases and J by 6 bases, and 9 bases separated the two germline ends. The CDR3 runs to 11 residues.